This T cell receptor beta chain came from a study of T cells in Graves' hyperthyroidism and ophthalmopathy. General study findings and limits: Peripheral blood also featured most of the thyroid clonotypes expanded above 0.001.

Germline CDR1 SEHNR, CDR2 FQNEAQ (reference sequence). CDR3 length equals 14 residues. J was trimmed by 6 bases and V by 2 bases; bases with no gene match: 5. On this clonotype itself: The antigen remains undetermined.

The investigators amplified TCR beta CDR3 regions from RNA transcripts. Primed by the HTBI set, a first-round RT-PCR was run on the TCR CDR3. TCRdb recomputed calls from the multiplex PCR reads with MiXCR, one row per CDR3 protein. This table has roughly 700,000 distinct CDR3 sequences, roughly 17% appearing once. Newly diagnosed hyperthyroidism, duration under 2 months, in patients aged 18 to 65. Diagnoses used clinical symptoms, serum thyroxine and TRAb, thyroid ultrasound and orbital computed tomography. The chain uses TRBV7-9 and TRBJ2-7; TRBD1 aligns across 9 bases. The sample consisted of blood. The clonotype comes from a man aged 50 or older with Graves' hyperthyroidism. Here the CDR3 reads CASSLSGQGTEQYF. In nucleotides, the CDR3 is TGTGCCAGCAGCTTAAGCGGACAGGGGACCGAGCAGTACTTC.